This TCR beta chain was identified in a study of memory CD4+ T cells and cytomegalovirus serostatus. As concerns this clone: The germline gene is not matched at one end of the junction; a read error may be the cause.

Single viable CD3+CD4+CD8-CD45RO+ cells were sorted as the memory CD4+ T cells. Germline V gives CDR1 SGHTA, CDR2 FQGNSA. The CDR3 totals 13 residues. The protocol was immunoSEQ multiplex PCR, while the TCRdb copy is restricted to in-frame clones and leaves out a portion. In the table there are around 54,000 clones, 70% to 80% of which are singletons. The material sequenced was memory CD4+ T cells from blood. The TCR was taken from an adult in good health and CMV-seropositive. J is TRBJ2-1 and V is TRBV7-2; the D gene is possibly TRBD1 (6 bases). The CDR3 here is CASSLGGSNEQFF. Written as DNA, the CDR3 is TGTGCCAGCAGTTTAGGGGGATCCAATGAGCAGTTCTTC. The full variable domain, in which reference TRBV7-2 and TRBJ2-1 provide the parts outside the CDR3, is GAGVSQSPSNKVTEKGKDVELRCDPISGHTALYWYRQSLGQGLEFLIYFQGNSAPDKSGLPSDRFSAERTGGSVSTLTIQRTQQEDSAVYLCASSLGGSNEQFFGPGTRLTVL.